Below, one TCR beta chain is given with its context. The source of the sample is a study of Ad26.COV2.S vaccination and SARS-CoV-2 variants. As for the study in general: Participants got Ad26.COV2.S intramuscularly, once or twice 56 days apart.

Here immunoSEQ multiplex PCR was the method, and the copy in TCRdb shows in-frame clones only, minus some. The repertoire consists of hundreds of thousands of clones, with 89% occurring once and the leading ten covering around 1.5%. Indicated treatment: approximately 18 received Ad26.COV2.S at low or high dose, single or two shots; a few received placebo; per-sample allocation not given. Specimens were obtained on day 63 following the first vaccine or placebo injection. This adult donor, from Boston, was 18-55 years old. The CDR3 loop spans 13 amino acids. CDR1 and CDR2 from the germline V gene are KGHSH and LQKENI. Trimming cost V 3 bases and J 5 bases, with 10 bases left between them.

The starting material was peripheral blood, obtained in a trial of Ad26.COV2.S vaccine versus placebo. The chain uses TRBV18 and TRBJ2-5, with D perhaps given as TRBD1 or TRBD2 (5 bases each). This receptor was taken from a person aged 18-60 years who received the Ad26.COV2.S COVID-19 vaccine or a placebo. The CDR3 protein is CASSPVGTETQYF. The CDR3 bases are TGTGCCAGCTCACCTGTGGGGACGGAGACCCAGTACTTC. The variable domain in full, with the rest retrieved from reference TRBV18 and TRBJ2-5, is NAGVMQNPRHLVRRRGQEARLRCSPMKGHSHVYWYRQLPEEGLKFMVYLQKENIIDESGMPKERFSAEFPKEGPSILRIQQVVRGDSAAYFCASSPVGTETQYFGPGTRLLVL.